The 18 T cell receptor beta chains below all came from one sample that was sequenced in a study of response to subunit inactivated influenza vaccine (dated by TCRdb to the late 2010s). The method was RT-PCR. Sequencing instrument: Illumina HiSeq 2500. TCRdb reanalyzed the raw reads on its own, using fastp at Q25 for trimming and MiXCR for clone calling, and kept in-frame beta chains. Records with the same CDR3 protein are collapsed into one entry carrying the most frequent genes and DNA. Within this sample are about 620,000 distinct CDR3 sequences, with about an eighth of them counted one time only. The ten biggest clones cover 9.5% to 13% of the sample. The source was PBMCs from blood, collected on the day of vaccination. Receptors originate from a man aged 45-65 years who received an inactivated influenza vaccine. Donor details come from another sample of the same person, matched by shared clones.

The CDR3 sequence: CAISEWRKEETQYF. Written as DNA, the CDR3 is TGTGCCATCAGTGAGTGGCGGAAGGAAGAGACCCAGTACTTC. The chain is built from TRBV10-3 and TRBJ2-5; no clear D gene. The germline CDR1 and CDR2 sequences are ENHRY and SYGVKD. CDR3 length: 14 amino acids. V lost 1 base and J lost 3, with 9 bases in between.

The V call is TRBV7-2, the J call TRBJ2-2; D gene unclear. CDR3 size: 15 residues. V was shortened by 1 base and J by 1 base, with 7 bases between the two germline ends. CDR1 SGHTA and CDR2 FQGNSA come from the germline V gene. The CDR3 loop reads CASSLGLRNTGELFF. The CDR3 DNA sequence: TGTGCCAGCAGCTTAGGCTTGAGGAACACCGGGGAGCTGTTTTTT.

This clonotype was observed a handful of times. The CDR3 DNA follows: TGTGCCATCAGTGACGGGCCCACGCTCCTCTCTGGGGCCAACGTCCTGACTTTC. Encoded protein: CAISDGPTLLSGANVLTF. V is TRBV10-3 and J is TRBJ2-6; D not resolved. CDR3 length equals 18 residues. Deletions cut 3 bases from V and 0 bases from J, with 15 bases between. Germline V gives CDR1 ENHRY, CDR2 SYGVKD.

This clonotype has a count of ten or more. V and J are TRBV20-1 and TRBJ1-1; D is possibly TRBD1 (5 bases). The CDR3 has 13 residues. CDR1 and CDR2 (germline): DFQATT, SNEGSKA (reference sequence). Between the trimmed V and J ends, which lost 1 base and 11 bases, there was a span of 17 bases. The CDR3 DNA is TGCAGTGCTAGAGTTCTCAGGGCGGCTACCGCTTTCTTT. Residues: CSARVLRAATAFF.

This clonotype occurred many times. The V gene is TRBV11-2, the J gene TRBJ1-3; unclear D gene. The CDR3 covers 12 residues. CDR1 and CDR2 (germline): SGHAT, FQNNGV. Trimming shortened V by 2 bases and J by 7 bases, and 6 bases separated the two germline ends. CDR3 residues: CASSLSQNTIYF. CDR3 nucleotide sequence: TGTGCCAGCAGCTTATCCCAGAACACCATATATTTT. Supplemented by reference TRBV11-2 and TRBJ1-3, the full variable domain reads EAGVAQSPRYKIIEKRQSVAFWCNPISGHATLYWYQQILGQGPKLLIQFQNNGVVDDSQLPKDRFSAERLKGVDSTLKIQPAKLEDSAVYLCASSLSQNTIYFGEGSWLTVV.

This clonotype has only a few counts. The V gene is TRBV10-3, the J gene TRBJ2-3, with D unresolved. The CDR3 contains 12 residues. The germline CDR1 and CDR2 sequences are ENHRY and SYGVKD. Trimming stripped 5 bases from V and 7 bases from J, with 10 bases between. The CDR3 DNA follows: TGTGCCATCAGTCAAGCAGGAAATACGCAGTATTTT. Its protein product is CAISQAGNTQYF.

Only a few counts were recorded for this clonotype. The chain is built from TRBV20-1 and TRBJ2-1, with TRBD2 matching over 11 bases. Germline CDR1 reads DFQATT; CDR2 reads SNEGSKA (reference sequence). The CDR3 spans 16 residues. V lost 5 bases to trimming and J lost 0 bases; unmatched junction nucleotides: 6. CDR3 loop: CSAPKGLAASYNEQFF. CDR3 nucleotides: TGCAGTGCTCCCAAGGGACTAGCGGCCTCCTACAATGAGCAGTTCTTC.

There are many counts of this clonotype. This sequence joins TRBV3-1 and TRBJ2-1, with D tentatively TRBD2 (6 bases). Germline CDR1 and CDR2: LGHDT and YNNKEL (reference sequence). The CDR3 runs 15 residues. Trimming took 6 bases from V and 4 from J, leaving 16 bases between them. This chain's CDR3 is CASRKGGADYNEQFF. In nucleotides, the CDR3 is TGTGCCAGCAGGAAGGGCGGGGCCGATTACAATGAGCAGTTCTTC.

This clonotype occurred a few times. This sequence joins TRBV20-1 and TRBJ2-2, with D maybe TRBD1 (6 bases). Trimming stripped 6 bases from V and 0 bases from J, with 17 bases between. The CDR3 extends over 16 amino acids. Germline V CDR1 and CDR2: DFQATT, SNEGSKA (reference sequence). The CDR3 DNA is TGCAGTGCGAATAGGTTAGGGGGAACGAACACCGGGGAGCTGTTTTTT. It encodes CSANRLGGTNTGELFF.

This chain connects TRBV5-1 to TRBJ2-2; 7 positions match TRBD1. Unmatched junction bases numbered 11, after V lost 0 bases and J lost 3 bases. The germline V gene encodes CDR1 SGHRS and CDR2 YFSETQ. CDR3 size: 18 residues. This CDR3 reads CASSLAFSRGQDTGELFF. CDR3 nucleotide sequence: TGCGCCAGCAGCTTGGCCTTTAGTAGGGGGCAGGACACCGGGGAGCTGTTTTTT.

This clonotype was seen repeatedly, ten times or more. The CDR3 DNA reads TGTGCCAGCACAGACGTACTGACAGTCGGCTATGGCTACACCTTC. Its protein is CASTDVLTVGYGYTF. The V call is TRBV28, the J call TRBJ1-2, with D possibly TRBD1 on 5 matching bases. Between the trimmed V and J ends, which lost 7 bases and 4 bases, there was a span of 19 bases. CDR1 is MDHEN, CDR2 SYDVKM, per germline. This CDR3 is 15 amino acids long.

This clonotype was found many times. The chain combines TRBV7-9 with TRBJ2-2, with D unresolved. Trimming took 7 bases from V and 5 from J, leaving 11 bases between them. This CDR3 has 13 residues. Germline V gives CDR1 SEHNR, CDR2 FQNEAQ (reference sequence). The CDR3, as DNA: TGTGCCAGCAAGTTTGTAGTGACCGGGGAGCTGTTTTTT. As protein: CASKFVVTGELFF.

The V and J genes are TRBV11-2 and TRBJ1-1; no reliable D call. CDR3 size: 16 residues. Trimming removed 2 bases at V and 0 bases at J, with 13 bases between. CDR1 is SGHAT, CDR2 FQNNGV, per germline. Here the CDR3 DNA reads TGTGCCAGCAGCTTACTGGTTTCGGAGATGAACACTGAAGCTTTCTTT. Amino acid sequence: CASSLLVSEMNTEAFF.

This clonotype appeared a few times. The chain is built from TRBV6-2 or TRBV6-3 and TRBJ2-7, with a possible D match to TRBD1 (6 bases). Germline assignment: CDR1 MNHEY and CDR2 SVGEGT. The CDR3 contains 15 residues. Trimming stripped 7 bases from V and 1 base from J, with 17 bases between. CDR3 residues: CASTPPKGGSYEQYF. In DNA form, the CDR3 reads TGTGCCAGCACCCCCCCGAAAGGGGGATCCTACGAGCAGTACTTC.

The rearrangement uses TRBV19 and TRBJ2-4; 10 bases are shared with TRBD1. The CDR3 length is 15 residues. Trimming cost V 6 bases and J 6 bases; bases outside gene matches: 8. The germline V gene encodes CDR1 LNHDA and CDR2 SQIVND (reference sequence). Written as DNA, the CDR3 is TGTGCCAGTAGCACCAGACAGGGGGCAATAAACATTCAGTACTTC. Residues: CASSTRQGAINIQYF.

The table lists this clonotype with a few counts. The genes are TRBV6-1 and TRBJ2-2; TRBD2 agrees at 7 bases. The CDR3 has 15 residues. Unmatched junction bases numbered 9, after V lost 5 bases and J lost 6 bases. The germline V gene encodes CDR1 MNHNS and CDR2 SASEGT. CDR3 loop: CASSTGGTEAGELFF. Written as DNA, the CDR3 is TGTGCCAGCAGTACGGGGGGAACGGAAGCCGGGGAGCTGTTTTTT.

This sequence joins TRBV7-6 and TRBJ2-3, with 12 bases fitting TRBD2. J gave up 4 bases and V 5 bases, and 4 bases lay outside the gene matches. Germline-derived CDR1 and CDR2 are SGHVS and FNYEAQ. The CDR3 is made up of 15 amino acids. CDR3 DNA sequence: TGTGCCAGCAGCCCTAGCGGGAGGGCCGCAGATACGCAGTATTTT. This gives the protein CASSPSGRAADTQYF.

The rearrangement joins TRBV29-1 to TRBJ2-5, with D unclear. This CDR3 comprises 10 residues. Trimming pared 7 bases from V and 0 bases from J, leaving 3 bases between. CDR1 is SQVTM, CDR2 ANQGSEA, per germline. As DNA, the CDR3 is TGCAGCGCATACCAAGAGACCCAGTACTTC. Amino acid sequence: CSAYQETQYF.